The 11 T cell receptor beta chains below come from one sample, sequenced in a study of T-cell reconstitution after alpha-beta-depleted transplantation in children. TCRbeta library preparation incorporated unique molecular identifiers. TCRdb itself ran the PCR reads through MiXCR, one entry per CDR3 protein. Among about 440,000 distinct CDR3 sequences listed, around two fifths were seen once. Material: PBMCs, obtained before TCRalphabeta/CD19-depleted stem cell transplant. These receptors were obtained from a girl aged 2-10 years with aplastic anemia, due to receive a stem cell transplant.

This rearrangement joins TRBV10-3 to TRBJ1-2; no definite D call. From germline, CDR1 is ENHRY and CDR2 SYGVKD. CDR3 length equals 13 residues. V shed 0 bases and J shed 6 bases, with 8 bases lying between them. CDR3 loop: CAISESNGNGYTF. The CDR3 bases are TGTGCCATCAGTGAGTCGAACGGGAATGGCTACACCTTC.

This clonotype was detected ten times or more. The CDR3 DNA sequence: TGTGCCAGCAGTGAAGCGTGGCAGGGCGTAGGCGAGCAGTACTTC. Encoded protein: CASSEAWQGVGEQYF. The chain links TRBV6-1 to TRBJ2-7, with D possibly being TRBD1 (5 bases). Germline V gene lookup returns CDR1 MNHNS and CDR2 SASEGT. V gave up 0 bases and J gave up 6 bases, with 15 bases separating them. The CDR3 totals 15 residues.

The rearrangement links TRBV4-2 to TRBJ2-3; the D gene is possibly TRBD2 (5 bases). The CDR3 runs 17 residues. The germline V and J ends were trimmed by 0 bases and 0 bases, with 13 bases remaining between them. CDR1 is LGHNA, CDR2 YNFKEQ, per germline. CDR3 sequence reads: CASSQESSRGSTDTQYF. CDR3 DNA sequence: TGTGCCAGCAGCCAAGAAAGTTCACGGGGTAGCACAGATACGCAGTATTTT.

The chain uses TRBV7-9 and TRBJ2-2, with TRBD1 matching 8 bases. Germline assignment: CDR1 SEHNR and CDR2 FQNEAQ (reference sequence). The CDR3 runs 16 residues. V was pared by 0 bases and J by 0 bases, with 0 bases of the junction left unmatched. Here the CDR3 reads CASSLADRANTGELFF. In nucleotides, the CDR3 is TGTGCCAGCAGCTTAGCGGACAGGGCGAACACCGGGGAGCTGTTTTTT.

This clonotype was counted at least ten times. The V and J genes are TRBV12-3 or TRBV12-4 and TRBJ2-1; unclear D gene. V was pared by 6 bases and J by 0 bases, with 9 bases between. The CDR3 runs 14 residues. CDR3 bases: TGTGCCAGCAGCCACTCAGGCTCCTACAATGAGCAGTTCTTC. Translated, it gives CASSHSGSYNEQFF.

There are a few counts of this clonotype. The genes are TRBV9 and TRBJ2-2, with D perhaps matching TRBD1 (6 bases). CDR1 SGDLS and CDR2 YYNGEE come from the germline V gene. CDR3 size: 15 residues. V lost 0 bases and J lost 4, with 10 bases in between. CDR3 in DNA: TGTGCCAGCAGCGTAGGGCAGGGGATCACCGGGGAGCTGTTTTTT. Its translation: CASSVGQGITGELFF. The full variable domain, completed using reference TRBV9 and TRBJ2-2, is DSGVTQTPKHLITATGQRVTLRCSPRSGDLSVYWYQQSLDQGLQFLIQYYNGEERAKGNILERFSAQQFPDLHSELNLSSLELGDSALYFCASSVGQGITGELFFGEGSRLTVL.

This clonotype was recorded at least ten times. The chain couples TRBV20-1 to TRBJ2-1, with 12 bases that match TRBD2. Germline trimming cut 6 bases from V and 6 bases from J; bases unmatched to any gene: 3. CDR1 and CDR2 from the germline V gene are DFQATT and SNEGSKA (reference sequence). CDR3 size: 13 residues. The CDR3 DNA follows: TGCAGTGCACGACTAGCGGGAGTCAATGAGCAGTTCTTC. Encoded protein: CSARLAGVNEQFF.

J is TRBJ2-5 and V is TRBV20-1; D gene uncertain. Per the germline V gene, CDR1 is DFQATT and CDR2 is SNEGSKA (reference sequence). CDR3 length: 13 residues. V lost 2 bases to trimming and J lost 1 base, with 8 bases between them. CDR3 bases: TGCAGTGCTAGACTAGTAGCCCAAGAGACCCAGTACTTC. Translating gives CSARLVAQETQYF.

The chain carries TRBV12-3 or TRBV12-4 and TRBJ2-5; TRBD2 aligns across 12 bases. V shed 6 bases, J shed 2 bases, and the junction held 4 bases outside the gene matches. The CDR3 has 15 residues. The CDR3 here is CASSQTSGSQETQYF. The CDR3 DNA reads TGTGCCAGCAGCCAGACTAGCGGGAGTCAAGAGACCCAGTACTTC.

The gene calls are TRBV3-1 and TRBJ2-6; possible D gene TRBD1, 5 bases. The CDR3 has 19 amino acids. Germline-derived CDR1 and CDR2 are LGHDT and YNNKEL (reference sequence). V lost 11 bases to trimming and J lost 0 bases, with 26 bases between them. CDR3 nucleotides: TGTGCCTGCTCCCAGCATGGGGCGTGGGGAATCTCTGGGGCCAACGTCCTGACTTTC. The encoded protein is CACSQHGAWGISGANVLTF.

This clonotype was observed at least ten times. The chain's CDR3 is CASSRQLAGVEGEQFF. The CDR3 coding sequence is TGTGCCAGCAGCCGGCAGCTAGCGGGAGTGGAGGGTGAGCAGTTCTTC. The V call is TRBV4-2, the J call TRBJ2-1; TRBD2 aligns across 10 bases. Losses at the gene ends were 4 bases for V and 9 bases for J; bases not matched to a gene: 12. Germline V gene lookup returns CDR1 LGHNA and CDR2 YNFKEQ. The CDR3 runs to 16 residues.